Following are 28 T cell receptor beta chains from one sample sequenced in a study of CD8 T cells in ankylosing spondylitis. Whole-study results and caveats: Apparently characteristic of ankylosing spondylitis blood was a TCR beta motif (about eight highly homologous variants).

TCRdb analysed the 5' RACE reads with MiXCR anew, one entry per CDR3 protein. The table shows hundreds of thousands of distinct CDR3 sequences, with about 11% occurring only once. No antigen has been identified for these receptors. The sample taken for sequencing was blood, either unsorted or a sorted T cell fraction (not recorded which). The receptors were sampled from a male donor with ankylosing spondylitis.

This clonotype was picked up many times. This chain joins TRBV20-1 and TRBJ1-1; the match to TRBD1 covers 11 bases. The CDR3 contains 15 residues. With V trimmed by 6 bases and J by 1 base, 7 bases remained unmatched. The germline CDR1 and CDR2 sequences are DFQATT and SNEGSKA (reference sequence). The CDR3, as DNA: TGCAGTGCCCGGGGACAGGGGGGAAAGAACACTGAAGCTTTCTTT. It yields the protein CSARGQGGKNTEAFF.

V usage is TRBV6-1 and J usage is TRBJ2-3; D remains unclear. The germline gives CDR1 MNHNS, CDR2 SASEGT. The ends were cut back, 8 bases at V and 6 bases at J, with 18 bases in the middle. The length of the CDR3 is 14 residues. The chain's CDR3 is CASSGRLFPDTQYF. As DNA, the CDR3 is TGTGCCAGCTCAGGTCGCCTCTTCCCGGATACGCAGTATTTT.

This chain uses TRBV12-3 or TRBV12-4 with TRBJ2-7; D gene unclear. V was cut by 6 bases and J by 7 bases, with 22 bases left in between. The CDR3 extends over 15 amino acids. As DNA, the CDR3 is TGTGCCAGCAGCCTCCAGGACCTCACGCCGAGAGAGCAGTACTTC. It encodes CASSLQDLTPREQYF.

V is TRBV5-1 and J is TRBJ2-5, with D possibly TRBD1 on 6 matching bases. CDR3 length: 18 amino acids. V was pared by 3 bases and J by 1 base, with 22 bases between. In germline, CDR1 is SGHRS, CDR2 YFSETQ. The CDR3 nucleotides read TGCGCCAGCAGCTCCTTACAGGGCCGTACCCTTCTCCAAGAGACCCAGTACTTC. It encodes CASSSLQGRTLLQETQYF. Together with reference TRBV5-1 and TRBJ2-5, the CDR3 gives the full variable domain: KAGVTQTPRYLIKTRGQQVTLSCSPISGHRSVSWYQQTPGQGLQFLFEYFSETQRNKGNFPGRFSGRQFSNSRSEMNVSTLELGDSALYLCASSSLQGRTLLQETQYFGPGTRLLVL.

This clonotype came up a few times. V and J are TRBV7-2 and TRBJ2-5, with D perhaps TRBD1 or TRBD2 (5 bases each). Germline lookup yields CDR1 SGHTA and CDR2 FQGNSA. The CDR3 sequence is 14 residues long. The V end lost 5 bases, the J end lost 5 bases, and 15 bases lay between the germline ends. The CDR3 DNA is TGTGCCAGCAGCCCGGGACCATCGGTGGAGACCCAGTACTTC. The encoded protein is CASSPGPSVETQYF.

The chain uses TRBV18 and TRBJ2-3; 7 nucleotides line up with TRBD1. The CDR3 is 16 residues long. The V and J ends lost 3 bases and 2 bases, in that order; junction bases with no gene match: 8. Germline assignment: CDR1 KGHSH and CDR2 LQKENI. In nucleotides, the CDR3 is TGTGCCAGCTCACCCTATCGACAGGGAGTCACAGATACGCAGTATTTT. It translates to CASSPYRQGVTDTQYF.

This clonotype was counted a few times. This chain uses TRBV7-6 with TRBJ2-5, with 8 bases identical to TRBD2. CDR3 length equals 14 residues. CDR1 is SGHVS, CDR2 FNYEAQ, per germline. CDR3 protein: CASSAGRAQGTQYF. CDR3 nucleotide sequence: TGTGCATCCTCAGCCGGGAGGGCCCAGGGGACCCAGTACTTC. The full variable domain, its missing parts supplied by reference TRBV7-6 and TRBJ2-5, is GAGVSQSPRYKVTKRGQDVALRCDPISGHVSLYWYRQALGQGPEFLTYFNYEAQQDKSGLPNDRFSAERPEGSISTLTIQRTEQRDSAMYRCASSAGRAQGTQYFGPGTRLLVL.

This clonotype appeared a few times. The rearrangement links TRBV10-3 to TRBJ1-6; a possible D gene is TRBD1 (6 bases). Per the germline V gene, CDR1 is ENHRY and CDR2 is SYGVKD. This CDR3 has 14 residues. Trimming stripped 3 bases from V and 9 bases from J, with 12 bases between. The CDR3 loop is CAISDKRGPSPLHF. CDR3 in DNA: TGTGCCATCAGTGACAAACGGGGGCCTTCACCCCTCCACTTT.

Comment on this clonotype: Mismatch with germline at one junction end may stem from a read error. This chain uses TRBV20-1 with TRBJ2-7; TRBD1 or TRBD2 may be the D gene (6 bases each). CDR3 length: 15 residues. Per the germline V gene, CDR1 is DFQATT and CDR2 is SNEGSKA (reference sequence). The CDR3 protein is CCATGGGNDYNEQYF. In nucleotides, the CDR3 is TGCTGTGCTACCGGAGGGGGGAACGACTACAACGAGCAGTACTTC.

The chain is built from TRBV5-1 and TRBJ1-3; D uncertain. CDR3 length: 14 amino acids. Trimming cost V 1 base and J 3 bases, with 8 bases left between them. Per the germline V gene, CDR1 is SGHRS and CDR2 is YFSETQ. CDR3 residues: CASSLLPDGNTIYF. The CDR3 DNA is TGCGCCAGCAGCTTGTTACCGGATGGAAACACCATATATTTT.

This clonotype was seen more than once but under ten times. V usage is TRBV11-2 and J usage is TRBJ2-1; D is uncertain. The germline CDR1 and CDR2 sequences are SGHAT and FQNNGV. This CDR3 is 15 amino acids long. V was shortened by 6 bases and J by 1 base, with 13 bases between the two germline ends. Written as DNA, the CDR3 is TGTGCCAGCAGACCAGTTTTCAGGTCCTACAATGAGCAGTTCTTC. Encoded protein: CASRPVFRSYNEQFF.

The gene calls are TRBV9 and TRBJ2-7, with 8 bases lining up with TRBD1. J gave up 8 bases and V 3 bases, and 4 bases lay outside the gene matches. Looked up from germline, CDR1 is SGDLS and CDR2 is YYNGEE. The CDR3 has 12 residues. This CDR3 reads CASSAYRGKQYF. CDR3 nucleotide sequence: TGTGCCAGCAGCGCATACAGGGGGAAGCAGTACTTC.

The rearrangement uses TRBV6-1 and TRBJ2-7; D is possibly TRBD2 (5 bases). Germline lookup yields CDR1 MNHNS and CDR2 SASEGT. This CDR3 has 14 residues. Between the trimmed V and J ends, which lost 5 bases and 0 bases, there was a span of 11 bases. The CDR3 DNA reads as TGTGCCAGCAGTAAAGGACTGGTCTCCTACGAGCAGTACTTC. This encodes CASSKGLVSYEQYF.

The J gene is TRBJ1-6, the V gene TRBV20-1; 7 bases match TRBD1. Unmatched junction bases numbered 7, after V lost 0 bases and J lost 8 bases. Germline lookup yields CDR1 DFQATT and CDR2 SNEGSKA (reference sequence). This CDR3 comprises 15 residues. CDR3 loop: CSARDQGGLDSPLHF. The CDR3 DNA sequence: TGCAGTGCTAGAGATCAAGGGGGCCTGGATTCACCCCTCCACTTT.

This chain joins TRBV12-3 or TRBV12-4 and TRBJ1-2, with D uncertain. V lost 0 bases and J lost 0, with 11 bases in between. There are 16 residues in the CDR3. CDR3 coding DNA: TGTGCCAGCAGTTTAGCTTCTGGGTCCTCTAACTATGGCTACACCTTC. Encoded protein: CASSLASGSSNYGYTF.

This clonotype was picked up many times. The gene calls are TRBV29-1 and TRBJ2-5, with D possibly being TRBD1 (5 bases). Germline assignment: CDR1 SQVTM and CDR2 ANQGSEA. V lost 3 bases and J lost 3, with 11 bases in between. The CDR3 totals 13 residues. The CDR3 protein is CSVDVGREETQYF. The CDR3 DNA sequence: TGCAGCGTTGACGTCGGCAGGGAAGAGACCCAGTACTTC.

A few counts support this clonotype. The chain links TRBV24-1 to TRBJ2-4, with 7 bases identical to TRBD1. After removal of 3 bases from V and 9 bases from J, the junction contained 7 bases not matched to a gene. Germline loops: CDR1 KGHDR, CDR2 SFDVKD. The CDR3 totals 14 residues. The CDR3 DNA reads TGTGCCACCAGTGATCGGGACAGATGGGGCATTCAGTACTTC. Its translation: CATSDRDRWGIQYF.

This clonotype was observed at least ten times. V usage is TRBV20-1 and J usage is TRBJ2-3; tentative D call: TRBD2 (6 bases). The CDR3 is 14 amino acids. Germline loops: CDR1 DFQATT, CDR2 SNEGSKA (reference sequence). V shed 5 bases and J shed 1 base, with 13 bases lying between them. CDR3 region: CSAFGTPGTDTQYF. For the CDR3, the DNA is TGCAGTGCTTTCGGGACTCCCGGCACAGATACGCAGTATTTT.

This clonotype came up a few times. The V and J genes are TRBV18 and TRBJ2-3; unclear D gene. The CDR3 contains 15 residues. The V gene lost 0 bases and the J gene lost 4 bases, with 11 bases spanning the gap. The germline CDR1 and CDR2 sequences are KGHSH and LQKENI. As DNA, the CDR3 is TGTGCCAGCTCACCACCCCGGGCCCAATCAGATACGCAGTATTTT. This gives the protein CASSPPRAQSDTQYF.

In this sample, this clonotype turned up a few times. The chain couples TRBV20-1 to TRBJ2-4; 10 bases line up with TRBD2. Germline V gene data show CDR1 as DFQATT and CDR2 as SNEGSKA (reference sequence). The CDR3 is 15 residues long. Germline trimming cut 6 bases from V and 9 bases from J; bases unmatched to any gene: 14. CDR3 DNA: TGCAGTGCCCGGCCTAGCGGGGGCGAACCCCCCATTCAGTACTTC. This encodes CSARPSGGEPPIQYF.

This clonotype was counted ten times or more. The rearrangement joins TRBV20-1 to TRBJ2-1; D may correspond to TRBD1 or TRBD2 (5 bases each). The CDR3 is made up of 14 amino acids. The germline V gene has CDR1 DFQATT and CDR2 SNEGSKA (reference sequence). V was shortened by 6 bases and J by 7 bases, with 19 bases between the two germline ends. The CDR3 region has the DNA TGCAGTGCCATGGGGGAGATGATTCCTAATGAGCAGTTCTTC. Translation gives CSAMGEMIPNEQFF.

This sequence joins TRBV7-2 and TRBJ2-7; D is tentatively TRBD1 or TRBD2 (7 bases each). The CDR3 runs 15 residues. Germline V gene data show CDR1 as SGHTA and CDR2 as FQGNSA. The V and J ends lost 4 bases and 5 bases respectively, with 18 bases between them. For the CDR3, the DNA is TGTGCCAGCAGCTCGCGACAGGGAGGGTTCCACGAGCAGTACTTC. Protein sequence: CASSSRQGGFHEQYF.

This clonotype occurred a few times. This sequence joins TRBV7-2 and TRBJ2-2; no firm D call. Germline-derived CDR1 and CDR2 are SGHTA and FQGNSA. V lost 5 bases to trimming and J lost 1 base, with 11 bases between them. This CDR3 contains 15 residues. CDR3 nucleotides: TGTGCCAGCAGCCAGAGACGCGAGAACACCGGGGAGCTGTTTTTT. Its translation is CASSQRRENTGELFF.

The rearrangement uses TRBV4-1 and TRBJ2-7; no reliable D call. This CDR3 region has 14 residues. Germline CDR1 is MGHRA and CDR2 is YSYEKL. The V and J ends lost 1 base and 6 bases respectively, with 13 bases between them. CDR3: CASSQVLGSGEQYF. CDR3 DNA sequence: TGCGCCAGCAGCCAAGTCTTGGGATCGGGCGAGCAGTACTTC.

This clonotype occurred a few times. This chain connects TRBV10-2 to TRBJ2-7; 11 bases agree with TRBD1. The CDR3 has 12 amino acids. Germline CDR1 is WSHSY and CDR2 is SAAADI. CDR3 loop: CTTRDRGYEQYF. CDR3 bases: TGCACGACCCGGGACAGGGGGTACGAGCAGTACTTC.

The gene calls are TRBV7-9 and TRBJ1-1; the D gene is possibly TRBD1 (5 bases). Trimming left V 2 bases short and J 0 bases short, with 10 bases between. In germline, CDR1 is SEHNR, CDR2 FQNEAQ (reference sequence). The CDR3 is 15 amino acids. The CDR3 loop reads CASSLNGQLNTEAFF. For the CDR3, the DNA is TGTGCCAGCAGCTTAAACGGACAACTGAACACTGAAGCTTTCTTT.

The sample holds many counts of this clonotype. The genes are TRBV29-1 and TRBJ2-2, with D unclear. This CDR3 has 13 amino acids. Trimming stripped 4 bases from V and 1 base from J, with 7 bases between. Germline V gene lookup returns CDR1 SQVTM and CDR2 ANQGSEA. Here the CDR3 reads CSVVGRNTGELFF. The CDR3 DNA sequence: TGCAGCGTTGTCGGACGGAACACCGGGGAGCTGTTTTTT.

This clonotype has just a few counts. CDR3 amino acids: CASSYGATKASGRARVQFF. In DNA, the CDR3 is TGTGCCAGCAGTTACGGGGCCACCAAGGCTAGCGGGAGGGCCCGGGTGCAGTTCTTC. The rearrangement joins TRBV6-2 or TRBV6-3 to TRBJ2-1, with 12 positions matching TRBD2. Germline V gene lookup returns CDR1 MNHEY and CDR2 SVGEGT. CDR3 length equals 19 residues. With 2 bases clipped from V and 12 bases from J, the junction kept 20 bases outside the gene matches.